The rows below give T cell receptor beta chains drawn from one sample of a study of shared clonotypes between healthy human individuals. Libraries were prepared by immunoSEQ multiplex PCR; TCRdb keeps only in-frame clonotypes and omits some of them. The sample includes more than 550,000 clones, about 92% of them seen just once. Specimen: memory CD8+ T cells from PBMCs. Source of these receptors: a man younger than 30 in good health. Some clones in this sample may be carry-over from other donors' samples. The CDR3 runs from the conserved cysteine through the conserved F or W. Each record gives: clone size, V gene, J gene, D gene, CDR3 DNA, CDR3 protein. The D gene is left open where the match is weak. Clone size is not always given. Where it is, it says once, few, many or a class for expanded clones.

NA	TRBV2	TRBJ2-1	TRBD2	TGTGCCAGCAGTGAAGCGCTTCGGCGGGAGACCTACAATGAGCAGTTCTTC	CASSEALRRETYNEQFF
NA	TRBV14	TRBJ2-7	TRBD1	TGTGCCAGCAGCCAAGATAGGGGACAGGGGTTTTACGAGCAGTACTTC	CASSQDRGQGFYEQYF
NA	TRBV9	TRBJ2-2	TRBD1	TGTGCCAGCAGCGGAAGACAGGGGGCGACCGGGGAGCTGTTTTTT	CASSGRQGATGELFF
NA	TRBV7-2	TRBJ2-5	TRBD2	TGTGCCAGCAGCCCCGCGGGAGTTCGTGAGACCCAGTACTTC	CASSPAGVRETQYF
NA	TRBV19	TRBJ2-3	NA	TGTGCCAGTAGTATGGGCACAGATACGCAGTATTTT	CASSMGTDTQYF
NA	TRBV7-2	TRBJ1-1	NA	TGTGCCAGCAGCTTAGTAGGAGGAAACACTGAAGCTTTCTTT	CASSLVGGNTEAFF
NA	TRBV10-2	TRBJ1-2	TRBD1	TGCGCCAGCCTTGGCCAGGGGGATGGGTATGGCTACACCTTC	CASLGQGDGYGYTF
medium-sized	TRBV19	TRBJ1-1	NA	TGTGCCAGTAGTGCCGCCTCCTCGCCGAACACTGAAGCTTTCTTT	CASSAASSPNTEAFF
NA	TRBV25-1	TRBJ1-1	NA	TGTGCCAGCAGTGAACTAGGCGGGAACACTGAAGCTTTCTTT	CASSELGGNTEAFF
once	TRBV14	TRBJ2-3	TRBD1	TGTGCCAGCAGCCAAGGCAGGGACAGGGTGTTGGATACGCAGTATTTT	CASSQGRDRVLDTQYF
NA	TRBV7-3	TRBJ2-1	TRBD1	TGTGCCAGTTCCACAACTCAGGGGGAGAATGAGCAGTTCTTC	CASSTTQGENEQFF
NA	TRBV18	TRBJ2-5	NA	TGTGCCAGCTCACCACCGGGCGGTTCCAAAGAGACCCAGTACTTC	CASSPPGGSKETQYF
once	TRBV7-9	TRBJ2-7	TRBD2	TGTGCCAGCAGTCCCGGGACTAGCGGGAGGGAGCAGTACTTC	CASSPGTSGREQYF
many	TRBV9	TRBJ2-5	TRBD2	TGTGCCAGCAGCTTCCGGGACTACCTTCAAGAGACCCAGTACTTC	CASSFRDYLQETQYF
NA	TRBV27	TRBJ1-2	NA	TGTGCCAGCACCAAAAAAGGGTCCCGGAACTATGGCTACACCTTC	CASTKKGSRNYGYTF
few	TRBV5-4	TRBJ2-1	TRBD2	TGTGCCAGCAGTCTAGCGGGACCTGGGCAGTTCTTC	CASSLAGPGQFF
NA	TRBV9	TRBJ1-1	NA	TGTGCCAGCAGCCCTCGGACAGTGAACACTGAAGCTTTCTTT	CASSPRTVNTEAFF
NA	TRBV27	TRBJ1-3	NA	TGTGCCAGCTACTCTCCCCGGGACAAGGGAAACACCATATATTTT	CASYSPRDKGNTIYF
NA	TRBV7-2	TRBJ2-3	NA	TGTGCCAGCAGCTTAGGGCGTCGTTGGGGAGTTGATACAGATACGCAGTATTTT	CASSLGRRWGVDTDTQYF
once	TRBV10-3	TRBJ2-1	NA	TGTGCCATCCTAGGGGGACATCCGGGTAATGAGCAGTTCTTC	CAILGGHPGNEQFF
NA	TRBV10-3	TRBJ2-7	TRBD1	TGTGCCATCAGTGGAGGGACAGGGTCCTCCTACGAGCAGTACTTC	CAISGGTGSSYEQYF